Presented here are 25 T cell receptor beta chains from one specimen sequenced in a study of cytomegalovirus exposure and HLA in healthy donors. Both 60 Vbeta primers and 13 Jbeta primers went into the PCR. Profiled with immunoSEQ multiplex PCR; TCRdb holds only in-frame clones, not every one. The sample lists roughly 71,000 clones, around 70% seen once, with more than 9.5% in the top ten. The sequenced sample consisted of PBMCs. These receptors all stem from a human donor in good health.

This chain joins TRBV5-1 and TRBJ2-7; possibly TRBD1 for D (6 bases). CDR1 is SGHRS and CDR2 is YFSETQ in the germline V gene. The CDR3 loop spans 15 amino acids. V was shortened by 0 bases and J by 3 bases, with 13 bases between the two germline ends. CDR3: CASSLGQGPYYEQYF. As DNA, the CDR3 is TGCGCCAGCAGCTTGGGGCAGGGGCCTTACTACGAGCAGTACTTC. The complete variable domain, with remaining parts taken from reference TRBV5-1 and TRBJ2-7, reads KAGVTQTPRYLIKTRGQQVTLSCSPISGHRSVSWYQQTPGQGLQFLFEYFSETQRNKGNFPGRFSGRQFSNSRSEMNVSTLELGDSALYLCASSLGQGPYYEQYFGPGTRLTVT.

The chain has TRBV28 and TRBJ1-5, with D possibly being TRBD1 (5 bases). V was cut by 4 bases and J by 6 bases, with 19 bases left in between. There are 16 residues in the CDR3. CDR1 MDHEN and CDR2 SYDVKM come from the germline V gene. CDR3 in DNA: TGTGCCAGCAGTTCCCGTTTCAGGGAAGTGGGTCAGCCCCAGCATTTT. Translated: CASSSRFREVGQPQHF.

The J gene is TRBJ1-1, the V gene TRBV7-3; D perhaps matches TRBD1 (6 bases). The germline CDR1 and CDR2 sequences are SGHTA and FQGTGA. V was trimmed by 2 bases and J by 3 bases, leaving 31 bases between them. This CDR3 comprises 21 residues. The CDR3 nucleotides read TGTGCCAGCAGCTTATATGGGCCGGGGGGGGCCGTAGGTAGATGGGACACTGAAGCTTTCTTT. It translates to CASSLYGPGGAVGRWDTEAFF.

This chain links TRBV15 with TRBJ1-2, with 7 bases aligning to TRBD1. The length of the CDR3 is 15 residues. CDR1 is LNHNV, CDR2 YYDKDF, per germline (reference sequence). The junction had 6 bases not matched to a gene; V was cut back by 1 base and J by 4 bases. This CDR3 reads CATSRGTSGGYGYTF. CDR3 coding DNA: TGTGCCACCAGCAGAGGGACGTCAGGGGGCTATGGCTACACCTTC.

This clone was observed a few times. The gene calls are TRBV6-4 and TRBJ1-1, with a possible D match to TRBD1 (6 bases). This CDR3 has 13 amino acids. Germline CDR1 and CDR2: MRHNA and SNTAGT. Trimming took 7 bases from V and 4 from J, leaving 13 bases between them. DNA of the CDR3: TGTGCCAGCACTCCGGGGGGGGCCACTGAAGCTTTCTTT. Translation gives CASTPGGATEAFF.

CDR3 in amino acids: CAISEQGTTEAFF. The CDR3 bases are TGTGCCATCAGTGAACAGGGTACGACTGAAGCTTTCTTT. The chain recombines TRBV10-3 with TRBJ1-1; possibly TRBD1 for D (6 bases). The CDR3 sequence is 13 residues long. CDR1 ENHRY and CDR2 SYGVKD come from the germline V gene. V gave up 3 bases and J gave up 5 bases, with 10 bases separating them.

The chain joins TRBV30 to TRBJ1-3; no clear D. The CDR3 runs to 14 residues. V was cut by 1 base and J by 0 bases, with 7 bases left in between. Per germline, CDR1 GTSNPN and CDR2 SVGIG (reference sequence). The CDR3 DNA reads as TGTGCCTGGAGTGAAACAAACTCTGGAAACACCATATATTTT. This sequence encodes CAWSETNSGNTIYF.

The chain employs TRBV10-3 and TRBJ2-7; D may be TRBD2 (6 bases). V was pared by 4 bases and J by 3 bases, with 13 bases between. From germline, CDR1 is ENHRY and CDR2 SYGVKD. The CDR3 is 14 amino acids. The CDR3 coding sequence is TGTGCCATCAGTGGCGGGACCGGCCTCTACGAGCAGTACTTC. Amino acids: CAISGGTGLYEQYF.

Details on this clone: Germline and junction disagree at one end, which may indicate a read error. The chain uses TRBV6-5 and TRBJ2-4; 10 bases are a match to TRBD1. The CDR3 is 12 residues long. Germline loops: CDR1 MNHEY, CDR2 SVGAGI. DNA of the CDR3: TGTGCCAGCAGTGAAGGACCGGGACAGGGGAACTTC. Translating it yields CASSEGPGQGNF.

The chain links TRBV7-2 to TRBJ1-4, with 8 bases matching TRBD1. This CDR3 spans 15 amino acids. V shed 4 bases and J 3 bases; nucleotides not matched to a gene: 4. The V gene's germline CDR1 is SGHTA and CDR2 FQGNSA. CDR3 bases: TGTGCCAGCAGCTCCCAGGGGGCGGCTAATGAAAAACTGTTTTTT. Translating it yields CASSSQGAANEKLFF.

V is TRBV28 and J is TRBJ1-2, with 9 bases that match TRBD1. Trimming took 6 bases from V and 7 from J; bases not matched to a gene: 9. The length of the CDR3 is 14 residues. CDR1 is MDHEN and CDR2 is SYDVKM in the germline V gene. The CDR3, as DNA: TGTGCCAGCAGCCTTGAACAGGGGGCGCGTGGCTACACCTTC. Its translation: CASSLEQGARGYTF.

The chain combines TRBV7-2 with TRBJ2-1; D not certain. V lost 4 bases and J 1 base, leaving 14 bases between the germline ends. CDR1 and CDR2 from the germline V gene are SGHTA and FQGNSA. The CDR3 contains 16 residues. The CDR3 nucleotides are TGTGCCAGCAGCTCGCAGACTTACACTTCCTACAATGAGCAGTTCTTC. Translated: CASSSQTYTSYNEQFF.

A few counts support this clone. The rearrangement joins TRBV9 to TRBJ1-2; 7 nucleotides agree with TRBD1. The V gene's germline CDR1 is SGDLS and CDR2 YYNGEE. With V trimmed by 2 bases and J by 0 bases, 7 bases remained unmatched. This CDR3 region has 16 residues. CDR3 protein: CASSVGDRETNYGYTF. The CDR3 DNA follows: TGTGCCAGCAGCGTGGGGGACAGAGAGACTAACTATGGCTACACCTTC.

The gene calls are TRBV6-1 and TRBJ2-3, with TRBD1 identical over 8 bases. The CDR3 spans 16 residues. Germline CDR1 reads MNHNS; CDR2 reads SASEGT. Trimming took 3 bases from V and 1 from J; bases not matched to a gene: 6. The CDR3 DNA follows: TGTGCCAGCAGTGAGCACCAGGGGGCCCGCACAGATACGCAGTATTTT. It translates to CASSEHQGARTDTQYF.

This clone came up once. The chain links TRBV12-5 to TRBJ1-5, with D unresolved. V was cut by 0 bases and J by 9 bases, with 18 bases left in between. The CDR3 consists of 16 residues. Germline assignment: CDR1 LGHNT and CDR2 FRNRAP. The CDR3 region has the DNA TGTGCTAGTGGTTTGGTAGCCAGACCGTTGACGGGGCCCCAGCATTTT. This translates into CASGLVARPLTGPQHF.

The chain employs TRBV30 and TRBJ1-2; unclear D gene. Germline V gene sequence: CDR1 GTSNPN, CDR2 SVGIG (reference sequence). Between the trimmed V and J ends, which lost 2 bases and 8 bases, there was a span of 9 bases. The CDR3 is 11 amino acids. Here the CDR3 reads CAWSYFEGYTF. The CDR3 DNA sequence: TGTGCCTGGAGTTACTTTGAAGGCTACACCTTC.

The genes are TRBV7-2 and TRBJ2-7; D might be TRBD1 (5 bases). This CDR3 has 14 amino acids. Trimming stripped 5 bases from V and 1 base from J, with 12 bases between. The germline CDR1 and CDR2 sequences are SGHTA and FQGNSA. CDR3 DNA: TGTGCCAGCAGCCAGGGCCGTACTTCCTACGAGCAGTACTTC. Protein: CASSQGRTSYEQYF.

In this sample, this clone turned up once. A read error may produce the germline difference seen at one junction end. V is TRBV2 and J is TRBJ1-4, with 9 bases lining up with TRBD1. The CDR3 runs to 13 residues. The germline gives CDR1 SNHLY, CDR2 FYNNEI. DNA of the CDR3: TGTGCCAGCAGTGAGGGGCGACAGGGGGAAGGATCATTT. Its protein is CASSEGRQGEGSF.

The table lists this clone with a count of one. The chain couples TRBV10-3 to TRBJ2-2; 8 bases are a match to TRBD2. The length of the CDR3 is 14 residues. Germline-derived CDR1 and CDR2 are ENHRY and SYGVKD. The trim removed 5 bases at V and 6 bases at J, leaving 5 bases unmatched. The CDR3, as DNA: TGTGCCATCAGTTTTGGACTAGCAGCCGGGGAGCTGTTTTTT. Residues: CAISFGLAAGELFF.

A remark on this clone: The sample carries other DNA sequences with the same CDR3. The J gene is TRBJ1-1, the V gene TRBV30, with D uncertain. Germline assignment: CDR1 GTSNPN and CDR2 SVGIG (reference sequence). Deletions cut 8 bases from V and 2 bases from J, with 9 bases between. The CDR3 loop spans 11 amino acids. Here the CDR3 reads CAGERNTEAFF. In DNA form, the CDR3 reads TGTGCCGGAGAGAGAAACACTGAAGCTTTCTTT. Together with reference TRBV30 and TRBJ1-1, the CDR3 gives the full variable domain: SQTIHQWPATLVQPVGSPLSLECTVEGTSNPNLYWYRQAAGRGLQLLFYSVGIGQISSEVPQNLSASRPQDRQFILSSKKLLLSDSGFYLCAGERNTEAFFGQGTRLTVV.

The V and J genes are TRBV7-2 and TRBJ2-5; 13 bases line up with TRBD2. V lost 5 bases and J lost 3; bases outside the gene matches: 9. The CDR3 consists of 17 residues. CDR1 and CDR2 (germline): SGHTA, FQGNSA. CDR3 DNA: TGTGCCAGCAGCGGACCGGGACTAGCGGGAAGTAAAGAGACCCAGTACTTC. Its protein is CASSGPGLAGSKETQYF.

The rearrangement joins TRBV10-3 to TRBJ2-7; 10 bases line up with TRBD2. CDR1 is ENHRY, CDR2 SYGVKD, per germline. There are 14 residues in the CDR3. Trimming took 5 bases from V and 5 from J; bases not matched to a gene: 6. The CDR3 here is CAISSSGSIDEQYF. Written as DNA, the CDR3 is TGTGCCATCAGTTCTAGCGGGAGTATAGACGAGCAGTACTTC.

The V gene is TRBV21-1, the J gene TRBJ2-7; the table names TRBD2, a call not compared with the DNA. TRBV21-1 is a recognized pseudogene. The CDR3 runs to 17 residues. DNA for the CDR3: TGTGCCAGCAGCAGTTCGAAACTTCTCTCGGTTGTCTACGAGCAGTACTTC. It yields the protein CASSSSKLLSVVYEQYF.

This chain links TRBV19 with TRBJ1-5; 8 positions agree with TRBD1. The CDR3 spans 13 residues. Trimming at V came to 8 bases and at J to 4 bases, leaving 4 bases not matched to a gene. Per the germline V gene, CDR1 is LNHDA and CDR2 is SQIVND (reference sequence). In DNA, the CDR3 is TGTGCCAGTGGGGACAGGCGAAATCAGCCCCAGCATTTT. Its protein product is CASGDRRNQPQHF.

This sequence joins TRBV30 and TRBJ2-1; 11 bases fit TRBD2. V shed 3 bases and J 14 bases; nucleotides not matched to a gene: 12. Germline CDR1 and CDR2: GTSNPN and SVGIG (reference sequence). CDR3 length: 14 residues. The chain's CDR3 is CAWSPTSGNQKEFF. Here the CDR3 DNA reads TGTGCCTGGAGCCCGACTAGCGGGAACCAAAAGGAGTTCTTC.